There are many counts of the clone carrying this TCR beta chain. Antigen: not known. The record originates from a study of T-cell reconstitution after alpha-beta-depleted transplantation in children. Study results and caveats: In patients about two months after transplant, alpha-beta T cells reportedly arose from several hundred expanded graft clones. Fresh T-cell production supplied most of the T-cell counts and diversity seen one year after transplant. Surviving recipient T cells and thymic progenitors produced the high day-60 TCRbeta diversity seen in some patients.

The authors prepared the TCRbeta library with unique molecular identifiers. Each CDR3 protein is one row after TCRdb ran MiXCR on the PCR reads. The sample includes about 980,000 distinct CDR3 sequences, less than 30% of them seen just once. In germline, CDR1 is SQVTM, CDR2 ANQGSEA. The V segment lost 6 bases and the J segment 3 bases; nucleotides outside the gene matches: 10. The CDR3 extends over 15 amino acids. Sequencing was performed on PBMCs, mostly from graft donor cells, taken 360 days after TCRalphabeta/CD19-depleted stem cell transplant. V is TRBV29-1 and J is TRBJ2-7; 11 bases line up with TRBD1. This sequence originates from a boy under two years old who had a stem cell transplant for SCID, so the T cells may come from the graft donor. The CDR3 reads CSVGFQGTGGYEQYF. The CDR3 DNA reads as TGCAGCGTCGGCTTCCAGGGGACAGGGGGCTACGAGCAGTACTTC.